This T cell receptor (beta chain) comes out of a study of control samples from healthy donors and cancer patients. Repertoires were generated with immunoSEQ multiplex PCR, while TCRdb's copy carries only in-frame clones and drops some. The table lists 150,000 or so clones, approximately 93% of them singletons. Trimming cost V 6 bases and J 6 bases, with 10 bases left between them. Germline CDR1 and CDR2: SGHRS and YFSETQ. This CDR3 is 11 amino acids long. The clonotype was recovered from a man aged 18 to 30 in good health. The chain carries TRBV5-1 and TRBJ2-7; no clear D. Material: blood. Written as DNA, the CDR3 is TGCGCCAGCACGAGAGGCGGCGAGCAGTACTTC. Its protein product is CASTRGGEQYF.